This TCR beta chain emerged from a study of blood T cell repertoires in COVID-19 (TCRdb year 2020). Concerning the study at large: Samples covering the acute and convalescent phases of COVID-19 were provided by collaborators in the United States, Italy and Spain. The prospective study material was composed of cDNA or gDNA derived from T cells, B-cell-depleted T cells, or PBMCs. Subjects who had been exposed to COVID-19, were actively infected with it, or had recovered from it provided the deeply sampled blood TCRbeta repertoires that made up the dataset. A freely available public database, intended as a resource for researchers studying the immune response to SARS-CoV-2, is where the repertoires were released. Samples came from the ongoing ImmuneRACE study (first 160 participants) plus 1,254 subjects from 6 global collaborators. A de-identified subject ID, COVID-19 status, age in years and sex were almost always included in the sample metadata. HLA class I and class II types, where available, came from metadata supplied by the sample provider rather than from assay-based typing. Beyond this particular receptor, the publication reports: The amount of clinical and demographic metadata varied by source and participant and was provided uncurated.

Collaborating institutions collected whole blood in K2EDTA tubes following their own protocols. For TCRbeta analysis, collaborators shipped samples in one of three forms: frozen whole blood, isolated PBMCs, or DNA extracted from either of those sample types. From cysteine to phenylalanine, the CDR3 is 16 amino acids long. The sequence is cut down to CDR3 DNA, 48 bases in frame from base 1. V lost 2 bases and J lost 6 bases; the stretch between them is 18 bases long. CDR1 SNHLY and CDR2 FYNNEI are derived from the germline V gene. Details on this clone: Its antigen remains undetermined. No base quality values were provided; no much bigger clone lies one nucleotide off.

TCRbeta CDR3 regions were amplified from genomic DNA using the immunoSEQ Assay, a bias-controlled multiplex PCR. In the source study's methods: The number of nucleated cells in each sample was estimated by amplification of reference gene primers within the assay. To quantify the absolute abundance of each unique TCRbeta CDR3 rearrangement, sequence reads were collapsed and filtered. For each sample, productive Simpson clonality was calculated by taking the square root of Simpson's diversity index across productive rearrangements. TCRdb stores this immuneACCESS table with in-frame sequences only. Part of the clones is absent; in the studies checked, under half of the shortfall reflects unresolved V genes, and no reason is known for the rest. From that table come the V and J calls and clone size; the DNA was used to work out D and trimming. This sample gives roughly 200,000 clones in total; 85% of them show up just once. The ten largest clones capture around 7.8% of the sample.

The receptor's source is a woman aged 60-75 years with acute or convalescent COVID-19. Source material: peripheral blood. Here the chain combines TRBV2 and TRBJ2-3; possibly the D gene is TRBD2, per 5 matching bases. The CDR3 sequence is CASSERLDWVPDTQYF. The nucleotides are TGTGCCAGCAGTGAAAGGCTGGACTGGGTGCCGGATACGCAGTATTTT.